A single sample is the source of the 30 T cell receptor beta chains below, sequenced in a study of shared clonotypes between healthy human individuals. Libraries were prepared by immunoSEQ multiplex PCR; TCRdb keeps only in-frame clonotypes and omits some of them. This sample has under 2.5 million clones, with around 92% found just once. Sequenced: naive CD4+ T cells from PBMCs. Subset: CD45RA+ positively selected. The receptors were gathered from a man younger than 35 in good health. Some clones in this sample may be carry-over from other donors' samples.

To note about this clone: Additional DNA sequences in this sample encode the identical CDR3. This chain connects TRBV2 to TRBJ1-1; 10 bases fit TRBD1. This CDR3 contains 14 residues. Germline V gene lookup returns CDR1 SNHLY and CDR2 FYNNEI. Trimming at V came to 4 bases and at J to 4 bases, leaving 3 bases not matched to a gene. This chain's CDR3 is CASSGQGAGTEAFF. CDR3 coding DNA: TGTGCCAGCAGTGGACAGGGGGCAGGCACTGAAGCTTTCTTT.

The rearrangement joins TRBV28 to TRBJ1-4; 9 nucleotides match TRBD1. After removal of 3 bases from V and 8 bases from J, the junction contained 7 bases not matched to a gene. Germline assignment: CDR1 MDHEN and CDR2 SYDVKM. The CDR3 runs 15 residues. CDR3 in amino acids: CASSFPRGQGEKLFF. The CDR3 bases are TGTGCCAGCAGTTTTCCCCGGGGACAGGGAGAAAAACTGTTTTTT. Complete variable domain (other parts from reference TRBV28 and TRBJ1-4): DVKVTQSSRYLVKRTGEKVFLECVQDMDHENMFWYRQDPGLGLRLIYFSYDVKMKEKGDIPEGYSVSREKKERFSLILESASTNQTSMYLCASSFPRGQGEKLFFGSGTQLSVL.

V is TRBV5-4 and J is TRBJ2-2; TRBD2 aligns across 8 bases. Losses at the gene ends were 4 bases for V and 0 bases for J; bases not matched to a gene: 2. This CDR3 has 15 residues. In germline, CDR1 is SGHNT, CDR2 YYREEE (reference sequence). The CDR3 sequence: CASSRTSSNTGELFF. CDR3 bases: TGTGCCAGCAGCCGGACTAGCTCGAACACCGGGGAGCTGTTTTTT.

The V and J genes are TRBV7-2 and TRBJ2-1, with D perhaps TRBD2 (6 bases). This CDR3 has 15 residues. Per the germline V gene, CDR1 is SGHTA and CDR2 is FQGNSA. V lost 3 bases, J lost 7 bases, and 16 bases lay in between. As DNA, the CDR3 is TGTGCCAGCAGCTTGGGGGGATCAATGGAGAATGAGCAGTTCTTC. Its translation: CASSLGGSMENEQFF.

This sequence joins TRBV29-1 and TRBJ1-1; D is perhaps TRBD1 (6 bases). The V and J ends lost 1 base and 4 bases respectively, with 13 bases between them. This CDR3 is built from 14 residues. Germline V gene sequence: CDR1 SQVTM, CDR2 ANQGSEA. The chain's CDR3 is CSVEVWGGGTEAFF. The CDR3 coding sequence is TGCAGCGTTGAAGTTTGGGGAGGGGGCACTGAAGCTTTCTTT.

The J gene is TRBJ1-4, the V gene TRBV2; tentatively, D is TRBD1 (5 bases). This CDR3 has 15 residues. Germline V lookup: CDR1 SNHLY, CDR2 FYNNEI. V lost 4 bases, J lost 6 bases, and 15 bases lay in between. CDR3 amino acids: CASSAQGGHDEKLFF. The CDR3 DNA reads TGTGCCAGCAGTGCCCAGGGAGGACATGATGAAAAACTGTTTTTT.

The V call is TRBV18, the J call TRBJ1-5; perhaps TRBD1 as D (5 bases). CDR1 KGHSH and CDR2 LQKENI come from the germline V gene. Trimming took off 3 bases at V and 7 bases at J, with 13 bases between the two ends. The CDR3 has 14 amino acids. CDR3 nucleotide sequence: TGTGCCAGCTCACCGGGGGTCGAGGGCCAGCCCCAGCATTTT. Amino acids: CASSPGVEGQPQHF.

V gene TRBV19 combines with J gene TRBJ2-5; 7 nucleotides match TRBD1. V was clipped by 5 bases and J by 3 bases; unmatched bases: 6. The CDR3 loop spans 14 amino acids. Germline V CDR1 and CDR2: LNHDA, SQIVND (reference sequence). The CDR3 region has the DNA TGTGCCAGTAGTGTCGGGACAGCGAAAGAGACCCAGTACTTC. Translation gives CASSVGTAKETQYF.

The genes are TRBV23-1 and TRBJ2-7; tentative D call: TRBD1 (6 bases). TRBV23-1 is an open reading frame, and its role is uncertain. Trimming shortened V by 3 bases and J by 3 bases, and 18 bases separated the two germline ends. The CDR3 has 16 residues. CDR3 DNA sequence: TGCGCCAGCAGTCATGACGTCGCCGGACAGTTCTACGAGCAGTACTTC. Encoded protein: CASSHDVAGQFYEQYF.

The chain uses TRBV6-1 and TRBJ1-2; TRBD1 is a possible D gene (6 bases). Germline V gives CDR1 MNHNS, CDR2 SASEGT. The CDR3 covers 13 residues. V was shortened by 3 bases and J by 2 bases, with 7 bases between the two germline ends. This CDR3 is CASSDQGNYGYTF. The CDR3 DNA is TGTGCCAGCAGTGACCAGGGGAACTATGGCTACACCTTC.

With respect to this clone: This sample includes further DNA sequences coding for the same CDR3. The V gene is TRBV29-1, the J gene TRBJ2-1; 13 bases are a match to TRBD2. V trimming: 6 bases; J trimming: 2 bases; junction bases outside the gene matches: 4. The CDR3 spans 15 residues. Germline V lookup: CDR1 SQVTM, CDR2 ANQGSEA. The CDR3 coding sequence is TGCAGCGTGCGAGGGACTAGCGGGGCCTACAATGAGCAGTTCTTC. Translating gives CSVRGTSGAYNEQFF.

The count of this clone is one. Different DNA sequences within this sample yield the same CDR3. The V gene is TRBV11-2, the J gene TRBJ2-1; D gene ambiguous. Germline loops: CDR1 SGHAT, CDR2 FQNNGV. The germline V and J ends were trimmed by 0 bases and 4 bases, with 1 base remaining between them. This CDR3 contains 12 residues. The CDR3 DNA reads TGTGCCAGCAGCTTAGAATACAATGAGCAGTTCTTC. Its protein is CASSLEYNEQFF.

The rearrangement joins TRBV29-1 to TRBJ1-3; no reliable D call. Per the germline V gene, CDR1 is SQVTM and CDR2 is ANQGSEA. This CDR3 contains 13 residues. Trimming removed 7 bases from V and 0 bases from J, with 10 bases in between. CDR3 amino acids: CSASSTSGNTIYF. The CDR3 nucleotides are TGCAGCGCCAGTTCAACCTCTGGAAACACCATATATTTT.

This clone was picked up one time. This chain connects TRBV5-1 to TRBJ2-1, with 12 bases fitting TRBD2. V lost 4 bases to trimming and J lost 6 bases; unmatched junction nucleotides: 8. The CDR3 spans 16 residues. Germline lookup yields CDR1 SGHRS and CDR2 YFSETQ. In nucleotides, the CDR3 is TGCGCCAGCAGCCCCGCCCAGACTAGCGGGAGCAATGAGCAGTTCTTC. This sequence encodes CASSPAQTSGSNEQFF.

With respect to this clone: The sample contains more than one DNA sequence encoding this CDR3. CDR3 region: CASSYSGRNTGELFF. Here the CDR3 DNA reads TGTGCCAGCTCGTACAGCGGGCGAAACACCGGGGAGCTGTTTTTT. The chain is built from TRBV6-5 and TRBJ2-2; TRBD2 might be the D (6 bases). V was clipped by 8 bases and J by 2 bases, with 15 bases between them. Per germline, CDR1 MNHEY and CDR2 SVGAGI. The CDR3 covers 15 residues.

This clone showed up just once. This chain links TRBV20-1 with TRBJ1-5; weak D call: TRBD1 (5 bases). The CDR3 has 11 residues. The ends were cut back, 5 bases at V and 15 bases at J, with 17 bases in the middle. Germline CDR1 reads DFQATT; CDR2 reads SNEGSKA (reference sequence). The CDR3 DNA reads TGCAGTGCTTCAACGGGGGTCTCGGGGCATTTT. Residues: CSASTGVSGHF.

The chain recombines TRBV6-5 with TRBJ2-7; tentatively, D is TRBD1 (5 bases). Trimming shortened V by 5 bases and J by 3 bases, and 14 bases separated the two germline ends. The CDR3 sequence is 14 residues long. From germline, CDR1 is MNHEY and CDR2 SVGAGI. CDR3 nucleotides: TGTGCCAGCAGTAAAGAAATAGGGGACTACGAGCAGTACTTC. It encodes CASSKEIGDYEQYF.

This chain uses TRBV21-1 with TRBJ2-7; the table calls TRBD1, which could not be checked here. TRBV21-1 is assigned pseudogene status. The CDR3 totals 14 residues. CDR3 sequence: CASSNFGRTYEQYF. The DNA of the CDR3 is TGTGCCAGCAGCAATTTTGGCAGAACCTACGAGCAGTACTTC.

The rearrangement uses TRBV5-5 and TRBJ2-7; D uncertain. Trimming removed 2 bases at V and 0 bases at J, with 6 bases between. The CDR3 covers 13 residues. Germline CDR1 is SGHKS and CDR2 is YYEKEE (reference sequence). Here the CDR3 DNA reads TGTGCCAGCAGCTTCAGCAGCTCCTACGAGCAGTACTTC. This codes for CASSFSSSYEQYF.

The chain employs TRBV7-8 and TRBJ2-7; the D gene is possibly TRBD1 (5 bases). Looked up from germline, CDR1 is SGHVS and CDR2 is FQNEAQ. V lost 5 bases to trimming and J lost 1 base, with 9 bases between them. This CDR3 is built from 13 residues. CDR3 sequence: CASSLTASYEQYF. CDR3 sequence (DNA): TGTGCCAGCAGCCTGACAGCGTCCTACGAGCAGTACTTC. Drawing the rest from reference TRBV7-8 and TRBJ2-7, the complete variable domain is GAGVSQSPRYKVAKRGQDVALRCDPISGHVSLFWYQQALGQGPEFLTYFQNEAQLDKSGLPSDRFFAERPEGSVSTLKIQRTQQEDSAVYLCASSLTASYEQYFGPGTRLTVT.

V is TRBV6-6 and J is TRBJ1-1; D ambiguous. V was trimmed by 2 bases and J by 1 base, leaving 5 bases between them. CDR1 is MNHNY, CDR2 SVGAGI, per germline (reference sequence). CDR3 length: 13 amino acids. The CDR3: CASSYEANTEAFF. The CDR3 bases are TGTGCCAGCAGTTACGAAGCGAACACTGAAGCTTTCTTT.

This chain connects TRBV7-8 to TRBJ2-2; 10 bases are a match to TRBD2. The V gene's germline CDR1 is SGHVS and CDR2 FQNEAQ. The trim removed 4 bases at V and 6 bases at J, leaving 5 bases unmatched. This CDR3 contains 15 residues. In DNA, the CDR3 is TGTGCCAGCAGCTGGAGGCTAGCGGGAGCCGGGGAGCTGTTTTTT. Its protein is CASSWRLAGAGELFF.

J is TRBJ2-7 and V is TRBV27, with D possibly being TRBD1 (6 bases). The CDR3 runs 12 residues. Trimming left V 3 bases short and J 6 bases short, with 9 bases between. The V gene's germline CDR1 is MNHEY and CDR2 SMNVEV (reference sequence). This CDR3 reads CASSFQGLEQYF. CDR3 coding DNA: TGTGCCAGCAGTTTTCAGGGGCTCGAGCAGTACTTC.

The gene calls are TRBV7-8 and TRBJ1-2, with D perhaps matching TRBD1 (5 bases). Trimming stripped 4 bases from V and 0 bases from J, with 18 bases between. This CDR3 spans 17 amino acids. Germline V gene sequence: CDR1 SGHVS, CDR2 FQNEAQ. The CDR3 nucleotides are TGTGCCAGCAGCTCGAAGGCCGGGGCGGCTACTAACTATGGCTACACCTTC. Translated: CASSSKAGAATNYGYTF.

The V call is TRBV14, the J call TRBJ2-7, with D maybe TRBD2 (5 bases). Trimming removed 6 bases at V and 11 bases at J, with 5 bases between. Germline V gene lookup returns CDR1 SGHDN and CDR2 FVKESK. The CDR3 is 8 residues long. DNA of the CDR3: TGTGCCAGCAGGGGAGAGTACTTC. Its protein is CASRGEYF.

The chain uses TRBV28 and TRBJ2-2; D not resolved. Trimming removed 3 bases at V and 1 base at J, with 12 bases between. From germline, CDR1 is MDHEN and CDR2 SYDVKM. This CDR3 comprises 16 residues. Written as DNA, the CDR3 is TGTGCCAGCAGTTTGATGCGACTCGGGAACACCGGGGAGCTGTTTTTT. It codes for CASSLMRLGNTGELFF.

Regarding this clone: The sample contains more than one DNA sequence encoding this CDR3. The rearrangement joins TRBV15 to TRBJ1-1, with 7 positions matching TRBD1. The junction had 2 bases not matched to a gene; V was cut back by 3 bases and J by 1 base. The CDR3 extends over 14 amino acids. Germline CDR1 LNHNV, CDR2 YYDKDF (reference sequence). The CDR3 DNA reads as TGTGCCACCAGCAGGAGGACAGGGAACACTGAAGCTTTCTTT. Its translation is CATSRRTGNTEAFF.

The chain uses TRBV6-1 and TRBJ1-5; weak D call: TRBD1 (5 bases). V shed 3 bases and J shed 2 bases, with 17 bases lying between them. This CDR3 has 17 amino acids. Germline V lookup: CDR1 MNHNS, CDR2 SASEGT. As DNA, the CDR3 is TGTGCCAGCAGTGACGGACCGGGACGGAGAGGCAATCAGCCCCAGCATTTT. Encoded protein: CASSDGPGRRGNQPQHF.

CDR3 sequence (DNA): TGCGCCAGCAGCCAAGATCGTGTCTGGGGGACCCAGTACTTC. This encodes CASSQDRVWGTQYF. The J gene is TRBJ2-5, the V gene TRBV4-3; D is ambiguous. The CDR3 consists of 14 residues. V was clipped by 0 bases and J by 7 bases, with 12 bases between them. Germline assignment: CDR1 LGHNA and CDR2 YSLEER.

The chain carries TRBV10-3 and TRBJ2-1; weak D call: TRBD1 (6 bases). V was shortened by 8 bases and J by 5 bases, with 10 bases between the two germline ends. Looked up from germline, CDR1 is ENHRY and CDR2 is SYGVKD. The CDR3 is 12 amino acids. CDR3 coding DNA: TGTGCCATCGGTTGGGGGCACAATGAGCAGTTCTTC. Amino acid sequence: CAIGWGHNEQFF.